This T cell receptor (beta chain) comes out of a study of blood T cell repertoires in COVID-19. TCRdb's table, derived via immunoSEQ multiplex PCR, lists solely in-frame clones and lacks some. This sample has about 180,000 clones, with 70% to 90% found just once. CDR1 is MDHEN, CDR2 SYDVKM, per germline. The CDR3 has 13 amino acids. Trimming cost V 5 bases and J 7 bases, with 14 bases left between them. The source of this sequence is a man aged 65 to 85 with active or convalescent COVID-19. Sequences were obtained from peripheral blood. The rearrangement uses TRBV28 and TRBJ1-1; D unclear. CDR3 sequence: CASSPHTKDEAFF. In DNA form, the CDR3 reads TGTGCCAGCAGTCCCCATACTAAGGATGAAGCTTTCTTT.